This T cell receptor (beta chain) appears in the sequencing data of a study of long-term antiretroviral therapy in people with HIV. Notes on the study in general: Collection spanned 2004 to 2017; ART regimens may be less effective than current ones. Despite increasing after ART, diversity remained lower than that of transplant donor controls.

Trimming cost V 0 bases and J 3 bases, with 11 bases left between them. CDR1 and CDR2 (germline): SGHRS, YFSETQ. The CDR3 spans 15 residues. Sequencing relied on immunoSEQ assay v3.0, run at survey level. Produced via immunoSEQ multiplex PCR; TCRdb's table is partial and in-frame only. There are 15,000 to 20,000 clones in the sample; 75% to 85% occur only once, and roughly 8% lies in the top ten. Concerning this clone: Its target is not known.

This receptor was taken from a man under 40 with HIV. This chain connects TRBV5-1 to TRBJ2-3; D tentatively fits TRBD1 or TRBD2 (7 bases each). The sample consisted of unsorted PBMCs, taken at the start of antiretroviral therapy. The CDR3 DNA reads as TGCGCCAGCAGCTTGGACAGGGGAGGGACAGATACGCAGTATTTT. Encoded protein: CASSLDRGGTDTQYF.